This T cell receptor (beta chain) was sequenced during a study of CD8 T cells in Susac syndrome. In the study overall: Active disease was present in about 6 of the sequenced Susac syndrome patients, whereas about 8 of them were in remission.

RNA in amounts of roughly 0.5 to 1 ug was reverse transcribed with random hexamers. Coverage of TCR beta CDR3 amplification by immunoSEQ multiplex PCR extended to 54 Vbeta and 13 Jbeta. One entry per CDR3 protein, called by TCRdb with MiXCR from the immunoSEQ multiplex PCR reads. The sample comprises 170,000 or so distinct CDR3 sequences, 95% to 96% of which are singletons, and approximately 0.12% rests with the top ten. Sequencing of TCR beta covered CD8+ and CD4+ T cells obtained from blood. The CDR3 length is 16 residues. V lost 0 bases, J lost 3 bases, and 3 bases stayed unmatched. Germline assignment: CDR1 SGDLS and CDR2 YYNGEE.

The chain couples TRBV9 to TRBJ2-7; 13 bases are shared with TRBD2. Sequenced: CD4+ T cells from PBMCs. The sequence was obtained from a human donor with Susac syndrome. The CDR3 DNA reads as TGTGCCAGCAGCGTAGGGGGGACTAGCGGGGTCTACGAGCAGTACTTC. It translates to CASSVGGTSGVYEQYF.